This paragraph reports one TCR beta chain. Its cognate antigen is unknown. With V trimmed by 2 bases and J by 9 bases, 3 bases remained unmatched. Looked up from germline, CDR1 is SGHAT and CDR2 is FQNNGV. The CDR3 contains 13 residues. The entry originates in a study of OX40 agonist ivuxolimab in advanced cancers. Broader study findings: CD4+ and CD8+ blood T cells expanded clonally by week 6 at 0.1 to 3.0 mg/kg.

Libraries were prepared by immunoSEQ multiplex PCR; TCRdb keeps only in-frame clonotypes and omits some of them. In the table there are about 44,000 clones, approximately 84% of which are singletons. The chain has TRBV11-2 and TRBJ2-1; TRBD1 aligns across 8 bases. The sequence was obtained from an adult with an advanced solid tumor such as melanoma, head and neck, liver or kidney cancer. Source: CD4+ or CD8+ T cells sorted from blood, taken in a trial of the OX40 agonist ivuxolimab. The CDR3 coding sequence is TGTGCCAGCAGCTTAAACAGGGGGACTGAGCAGTTCTTC. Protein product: CASSLNRGTEQFF.